This paragraph covers one T cell receptor (beta chain) sequence. This clone's antigen is unknown. No much larger clone exists at a distance of one base, and base qualities are not known. The immunoSEQ Assay, a bias-controlled multiplex PCR, was used to amplify TCRbeta CDR3 regions from genomic DNA. The study's own analysis went as follows. The number of nucleated cells in each sample was estimated from the amplification of reference gene primers within the assay. To quantify the absolute abundance of each unique TCRbeta CDR3 rearrangement, sequence reads were collapsed and filtered. For each sample, productive Simpson clonality was calculated as the square root of Simpson's diversity index across productive rearrangements. As stored in TCRdb, this immuneACCESS dataset retains in-frame rearrangements with V and J assigned. A fraction of the clones does not appear; measured against another copy, unresolved V genes explain less than half of the discrepancy, and the remainder lacks a known reason. V, J and clone size were drawn from that table, and D and trimming were deduced from the DNA. The sample yields some 150,000 clones; 85% were counted once. The ten most abundant clones make up 2% to 3% of the sample.

This record comes from a study of blood T cell repertoires in COVID-19 (dated by TCRdb to about 2020). Some background on the complete study: Collaborator samples came from the United States, Italy and Spain and covered acute and convalescent phases of COVID-19. The material from the prospective study consisted of cDNA or gDNA derived from T cells, B-cell-depleted T cells, or PBMCs. Nearly every sample came with metadata listing a de-identified subject ID, COVID-19 status, age in years and sex. The repertoires were made available in a free public database intended to serve as a resource for research on the immune response to SARS-CoV-2. Subjects who had been exposed to COVID-19, were actively infected with it, or had recovered from it provided the deeply sampled blood TCRbeta repertoires that made up the dataset. Where available, HLA class I and class II types were taken from metadata supplied by the sample provider and were not determined by assay-based typing. The samples were drawn from the first 160 participants of the ongoing ImmuneRACE study and from over 950 subjects provided by 6 global collaborators. Summary of the overall study and its limitations: How much clinical and demographic metadata was included differed by source and by participant, and the metadata was provided uncurated.

Each collaborating institution followed its own protocols to collect whole blood in K2EDTA tubes. Collaborator samples were shipped for TCRbeta analysis as frozen whole blood, isolated PBMCs, or DNA extracted from either sample type. Taken from the germline V gene, the CDR1 and CDR2 loops are SGHTA and FQGNSA. Reading from cysteine to phenylalanine, the CDR3 counts 15 amino acids. Only the CDR3 DNA stays, 45 bases, in frame from base 1. V was cut back by 4 bases and J by 0 bases, leaving a gap of 12 bases between them. The chain is assembled from TRBV7-2 and TRBJ1-1; no D gene can be assigned with confidence. This TCR was recovered from a human donor with acute or convalescent COVID-19. The donor label of this sample is uncertain. Sequencing was performed on peripheral blood. The DNA reads TGTGCCAGCAGCTCTCAAAGCGGGCTGAACACTGAAGCTTTCTTT. The translation is CASSSQSGLNTEAFF.